The 18 T cell receptor beta chains below were found in one sample sequenced in a study of T cell repertoires in cytomegalovirus infection. TCRdb itself ran the reads through MiXCR, one entry per CDR3 protein. Counted here are about 27,000 distinct CDR3 sequences, 15% to 20% occurring once; the ten biggest clones make up approximately 80%. Their recognized antigens are unknown. This sample comprised CD8+ T cells from cultured PBMCs, obtained from culture after CMV antigen stimulation. The receptors stem from a human donor in good health (CMV status not recorded). Some clones in this sample may be carry-over from other donors' samples.

In its sample, this clonotype was seen once. The V gene is TRBV12-3 or TRBV12-4, the J gene TRBJ2-7; 7 bases map to TRBD2. The CDR3 has 15 amino acids. J was trimmed by 5 bases and V by 0 bases; bases with no gene match: 7. The CDR3 coding sequence is TGTGCCAGCAGTTTAGCGGGAGGGCCAGGGAACGAGCAGTACTTC. Its translation is CASSLAGGPGNEQYF.

The rearrangement uses TRBV10-3 and TRBJ2-1; 14 nucleotides line up with TRBD2. Looked up from germline, CDR1 is ENHRY and CDR2 is SYGVKD. The CDR3 totals 16 residues. V lost 6 bases to trimming and J lost 9 bases; unmatched junction nucleotides: 10. The CDR3 nucleotides are TGTGCCATCAGCGAGCCCGGGACTAGCGGGAGATCTGAGCAGTTCTTC. Protein sequence: CAISEPGTSGRSEQFF.

Ten or more counts support this clonotype. This rearrangement joins TRBV7-2 to TRBJ2-5; 8 bases align to TRBD2. V shed 1 base, J shed 2 bases, and the junction held 6 bases outside the gene matches. CDR1 is SGHTA and CDR2 is FQGNSA in the germline V gene. This CDR3 has 16 amino acids. In nucleotides, the CDR3 is TGTGCCAGCAGCTTAGGAGGTAGCGGGAATCAAGAGACCCAGTACTTC. It yields the protein CASSLGGSGNQETQYF. The full variable domain, with the rest looked up from reference TRBV7-2 and TRBJ2-5, is GAGVSQSPSNKVTEKGKDVELRCDPISGHTALYWYRQSLGQGLEFLIYFQGNSAPDKSGLPSDRFSAERTGGSVSTLTIQRTQQEDSAVYLCASSLGGSGNQETQYFGPGTRLLVL.

The gene calls are TRBV6-2 or TRBV6-3 and TRBJ2-7; 9 bases align to TRBD1. V shed 5 bases, J shed 6 bases, and the junction held 5 bases outside the gene matches. This CDR3 contains 13 residues. CDR1 is MNHEY, CDR2 SVGEGT, per germline. CDR3 protein: CASSARDRAEQYF. CDR3 DNA: TGTGCCAGCAGTGCCCGGGACAGGGCCGAGCAGTACTTC.

This clonotype was counted only a few times. The chain has TRBV10-1 and TRBJ2-7, with D perhaps matching TRBD2 (7 bases). Germline V CDR1 and CDR2: WNHNN, SYGVQD (reference sequence). Trimming left V 11 bases short and J 3 bases short, with 20 bases between. The CDR3 is 14 residues long. The CDR3 here is CAQPLMRGGYEQYF. For the CDR3, the DNA is TGCGCCCAGCCCCTTATGAGGGGGGGCTACGAGCAGTACTTC.

This chain joins TRBV5-6 and TRBJ1-3, with a tentative D call TRBD1 (5 bases). Germline loops: CDR1 SGHDT, CDR2 YYEEEE. The CDR3 extends over 14 amino acids. Trimming cost V 4 bases and J 8 bases, with 16 bases left between them. The CDR3 nucleotides read TGTGCCAGCAGCCCCCGACCCCAGGGAGACACCATATATTTT. Its translation is CASSPRPQGDTIYF.

This clonotype was seen many times. The chain is built from TRBV28 and TRBJ2-7; D might be TRBD1 (5 bases). The V gene's germline CDR1 is MDHEN and CDR2 SYDVKM. V was shortened by 7 bases and J by 2 bases, with 9 bases between the two germline ends. The CDR3 runs 12 residues. Here the CDR3 DNA reads TGTGCCAGCAACCTAGGGGCCTACGAGCAGTACTTC. Translating gives CASNLGAYEQYF.

V gene TRBV11-2 combines with J gene TRBJ1-4, with D unclear. The CDR3 length is 16 residues. Germline V gives CDR1 SGHAT, CDR2 FQNNGV. The V gene lost 1 base and the J gene lost 0 bases, with 9 bases spanning the gap. The CDR3 sequence is CASSLGVRPTNEKLFF. Here the CDR3 DNA reads TGTGCCAGCAGCTTAGGGGTCAGACCAACTAATGAAAAACTGTTTTTT.

This sequence joins TRBV19 and TRBJ1-1, with D possibly matching TRBD1 (5 bases). The germline CDR1 and CDR2 sequences are LNHDA and SQIVND (reference sequence). This CDR3 has 13 amino acids. Between the trimmed V and J ends, which lost 9 bases and 0 bases, there was a span of 11 bases. CDR3 nucleotide sequence: TGTGCCAGCCGGACAACAGTGAACACTGAAGCTTTCTTT. This gives the protein CASRTTVNTEAFF.

This clonotype showed up just a few times. The V and J genes are TRBV7-9 and TRBJ2-5, with D perhaps TRBD1 (5 bases). This CDR3 contains 15 residues. Germline V gene sequence: CDR1 SEHNR, CDR2 FQNEAQ (reference sequence). Trimming cost V 5 bases and J 1 base, with 14 bases left between them. CDR3 sequence: CASSHLDSFQETQYF. The CDR3 coding sequence is TGTGCCAGCAGCCACCTAGACAGTTTCCAAGAGACCCAGTACTTC.

This clonotype was seen only once. CDR3 sequence reads: CASSPGGPKEAFF. CDR3 DNA sequence: TGTGCCAGCAGCCCTGGGGGGCCGAAAGAAGCTTTCTTT. V gene TRBV7-4 combines with J gene TRBJ1-1, with D possibly matching TRBD1 (6 bases). V was pared by 5 bases and J by 8 bases, with 15 bases between. The V gene's germline CDR1 is SGHVT and CDR2 SQSDAQ. This CDR3 contains 13 residues.

This chain joins TRBV7-8 and TRBJ2-1, with 8 bases aligning to TRBD1. The CDR3 length is 17 residues. V was clipped by 1 base and J by 7 bases; unmatched bases: 12. Germline values: CDR1 SGHVS, CDR2 FQNEAQ. The CDR3 protein is CASSLGGRTGRMNEQFF. Written as DNA, the CDR3 is TGTGCCAGCAGCTTAGGTGGCCGGACAGGGCGGATGAATGAGCAGTTCTTC. Filled out from reference TRBV7-8 and TRBJ2-1, the complete variable domain reads GAGVSQSPRYKVAKRGQDVALRCDPISGHVSLFWYQQALGQGPEFLTYFQNEAQLDKSGLPSDRFFAERPEGSVSTLKIQRTQQEDSAVYLCASSLGGRTGRMNEQFFGPGTRLTVL.

A few counts support this clonotype. The chain carries TRBV12-3 or TRBV12-4 and TRBJ1-1, with D maybe TRBD1 (5 bases). The CDR3 length is 13 residues. Trimming cost V 5 bases and J 2 bases, with 9 bases left between them. The CDR3 protein is CASSPGHNTEAFF. DNA of the CDR3: TGTGCCAGCAGTCCTGGACATAACACTGAAGCTTTCTTT.

This clonotype was seen repeatedly, ten times or more. The V gene is TRBV28, the J gene TRBJ2-4; D is perhaps TRBD1 (5 bases). Germline V gene lookup returns CDR1 MDHEN and CDR2 SYDVKM. The CDR3 is 16 residues long. V shed 5 bases and J shed 8 bases, with 22 bases lying between them. The DNA of the CDR3 is TGTGCCAGCAGTCCTTCCCACGGACATCGTCGGGACATTCAGTACTTC. Protein product: CASSPSHGHRRDIQYF.

This clonotype was observed a few times. This chain connects TRBV11-2 to TRBJ2-4; D gene ambiguous. Trimming took off 2 bases at V and 3 bases at J, with 11 bases between the two ends. Germline loops: CDR1 SGHAT, CDR2 FQNNGV. The CDR3 runs to 15 residues. DNA for the CDR3: TGTGCCAGCAGCTTACGAGGTCAGGTCAAAAACATTCAGTACTTC. Protein: CASSLRGQVKNIQYF. Full variable domain (outside the CDR3, taken from reference TRBV11-2 and TRBJ2-4): EAGVAQSPRYKIIEKRQSVAFWCNPISGHATLYWYQQILGQGPKLLIQFQNNGVVDDSQLPKDRFSAERLKGVDSTLKIQPAKLEDSAVYLCASSLRGQVKNIQYFGAGTRLSVL.

Ten or more counts support this clonotype. This rearrangement joins TRBV4-1 to TRBJ1-2; perhaps TRBD1 as D (5 bases). Germline values: CDR1 MGHRA, CDR2 YSYEKL. The V and J ends lost 0 bases and 8 bases respectively, with 19 bases between them. The CDR3 length is 16 residues. The CDR3 region is CASSQESTQGFKGYTF. The CDR3 nucleotides are TGCGCCAGCAGCCAAGAAAGCACTCAGGGTTTCAAGGGCTACACCTTC.

This clonotype was recorded a few times. The chain links TRBV5-5 to TRBJ2-5, with 10 bases identical to TRBD1. Germline lookup yields CDR1 SGHKS and CDR2 YYEKEE (reference sequence). J was trimmed by 4 bases and V by 4 bases; bases with no gene match: 4. The CDR3 is made up of 14 amino acids. Here the CDR3 DNA reads TGTGCCAGCAGCACGGACAGGGGGGGAGAGACCCAGTACTTC. Translating it yields CASSTDRGGETQYF.

In DNA form, the CDR3 reads TGTGCCAGCAGCCCAGAGACCCAGTACTTC. Protein: CASSPETQYF. The V call is TRBV7-6, the J call TRBJ2-5; D is unresolved. V was cut by 5 bases and J by 4 bases, with 2 bases left in between. CDR3 length equals 10 residues. CDR1 is SGHVS and CDR2 is FNYEAQ in the germline V gene.